The 18 T cell receptor beta chains below all came from one sample that was sequenced in a study of STAT5B mutations in CD4+ large granular lymphocyte leukemia. Repertoires were generated with immunoSEQ multiplex PCR, while TCRdb's copy carries only in-frame clones and drops some. This table holds 45,000 to 55,000 clones, 70% found once. The specimen was CD4+ T cells from blood buffy coats. The origin of the receptors is a human donor in good health.

The CDR3 sequence: CASSVGQGATGELFF. Here the CDR3 DNA reads TGTGCCAGCAGCGTAGGCCAGGGAGCAACCGGGGAGCTGTTTTTT. The V call is TRBV9, the J call TRBJ2-2; D tentatively fits TRBD1 or TRBD2 (5 bases each). CDR3 length equals 15 residues. Trimming took 0 bases from V and 5 from J, leaving 11 bases between them. CDR1 and CDR2 (germline): SGDLS, YYNGEE.

V and J are TRBV6-5 and TRBJ1-3; 7 bases line up with TRBD1. The CDR3 runs 15 residues. Losses at the gene ends were 5 bases for V and 2 bases for J; bases not matched to a gene: 6. CDR1 and CDR2 (germline): MNHEY, SVGAGI. The CDR3 sequence: CASSPDRDPGNTIYF. In DNA form, the CDR3 reads TGTGCCAGCAGTCCCGACAGGGATCCTGGAAACACCATATATTTT.

The chain joins TRBV7-2 to TRBJ2-5; D is unclear. This CDR3 contains 15 residues. Per the germline V gene, CDR1 is SGHTA and CDR2 is FQGNSA. Trimming stripped 7 bases from V and 3 bases from J, with 18 bases between. CDR3 protein: CASKPTFVSKETQYF. The CDR3 nucleotides are TGTGCCAGCAAACCCACCTTTGTGTCCAAAGAGACCCAGTACTTC.

The V and J genes are TRBV27 and TRBJ2-5; D may be TRBD2 (6 bases). V dropped 3 bases and J dropped 2 bases, with 19 bases sitting between them. This CDR3 has 17 residues. Per germline, CDR1 MNHEY and CDR2 SMNVEV (reference sequence). CDR3 coding DNA: TGTGCCAGCAGTTTTAATTTCCGGGGGAGACCACAAGAGACCCAGTACTTC. Translating it yields CASSFNFRGRPQETQYF.

V and J are TRBV7-2 and TRBJ2-1, with D possibly being TRBD1 (6 bases). The CDR3 is 15 amino acids. CDR1 and CDR2 (germline): SGHTA, FQGNSA. V was trimmed by 5 bases and J by 4 bases, leaving 15 bases between them. The CDR3 protein is CASSRDIGFYNEQFF. In nucleotides, the CDR3 is TGTGCCAGCAGCCGGGACATAGGGTTTTACAATGAGCAGTTCTTC.

V usage is TRBV6-5 and J usage is TRBJ1-6; D gene uncertain. In germline, CDR1 is MNHEY, CDR2 SVGAGI. The CDR3 is 15 amino acids. The ends were cut back, 2 bases at V and 6 bases at J, with 11 bases in the middle. The CDR3 region has the DNA TGTGCCAGCAGTTACGGGAACCAGGCTAATTCACCCCTCCACTTT. Translating it yields CASSYGNQANSPLHF.

Only a few counts were recorded for this clone. The rearrangement joins TRBV6-8 to TRBJ1-5, with 8 bases identical to TRBD1. The CDR3 totals 14 residues. Trimming at V came to 10 bases and at J to 0 bases, leaving 5 bases not matched to a gene. CDR1 and CDR2 (germline): MNHGY, SAAAGT. Written as DNA, the CDR3 is TGTGCCAATGAACAGGGGGATAGCAATCAGCCCCAGCATTTT. Protein: CANEQGDSNQPQHF.

The chain couples TRBV27 to TRBJ1-6; 7 positions match TRBD1. The germline V gene encodes CDR1 MNHEY and CDR2 SMNVEV (reference sequence). V trimming: 2 bases; J trimming: 10 bases; junction bases outside the gene matches: 8. CDR3 length: 15 residues. The DNA for the CDR3 is TGTGCCAGCAGTTTAGGGACAGCCAAATGGTCACCCCTCCACTTT. Its translation: CASSLGTAKWSPLHF.

The chain recombines TRBV7-9 with TRBJ2-5; D unclear. V lost 5 bases and J 5 bases, leaving 6 bases between the germline ends. Per the germline V gene, CDR1 is SEHNR and CDR2 is FQNEAQ (reference sequence). CDR3 length equals 11 residues. The CDR3 spells CASSIEETQYF. The DNA for the CDR3 is TGTGCCAGCAGCATTGAGGAGACCCAGTACTTC.

CDR3 sequence: CASSQDQDSLNTEAFF. CDR3 DNA sequence: TGTGCCAGCAGCCAAGATCAGGACAGCCTTAACACTGAAGCTTTCTTT. J is TRBJ1-1 and V is TRBV4-2; weak D call: TRBD1 (6 bases). V shed 0 bases and J shed 2 bases, with 13 bases lying between them. The germline gives CDR1 LGHNA, CDR2 YNFKEQ. CDR3 size: 16 residues.

The CDR3, as DNA: TGTGCCAGTAGGGGGCCCGATAATTCACCCCTCCACTTT. Its protein product is CASRGPDNSPLHF. The V gene is TRBV19, the J gene TRBJ1-6; the D gene is possibly TRBD1 (5 bases). This CDR3 has 13 residues. The germline gives CDR1 LNHDA, CDR2 SQIVND (reference sequence). Trimming stripped 6 bases from V and 5 bases from J, with 8 bases between.

The chain employs TRBV28 and TRBJ2-3; D ambiguous. Per germline, CDR1 MDHEN and CDR2 SYDVKM. CDR3 size: 13 residues. V lost 2 bases, J lost 2 bases, and 5 bases lay in between. CDR3 protein: CASSLPNTDTQYF. Here the CDR3 DNA reads TGTGCCAGCAGTTTACCGAACACAGATACGCAGTATTTT.

The chain recombines TRBV7-2 with TRBJ2-7; no definite D call. This CDR3 contains 13 residues. V shed 5 bases and J shed 1 base, with 9 bases lying between them. Germline values: CDR1 SGHTA, CDR2 FQGNSA. The CDR3 sequence: CASSPVGSYEQYV. CDR3 bases: TGTGCCAGCAGCCCGGTAGGGTCCTACGAGCAGTACGTC.

This chain links TRBV9 with TRBJ1-3; 12 bases align to TRBD1. V was pared by 0 bases and J by 0 bases, with 4 bases of the junction left unmatched. CDR1 and CDR2 from the germline V gene are SGDLS and YYNGEE. The CDR3 covers 18 residues. Here the CDR3 DNA reads TGTGCCAGCAGCGTAGGGGGACAGGGGGCGATCTCTGGAAACACCATATATTTT. It encodes CASSVGGQGAISGNTIYF.

The J gene is TRBJ2-7, the V gene TRBV19; a possible D gene is TRBD2 (5 bases). V was pared by 5 bases and J by 1 base, with 6 bases between. This CDR3 region has 12 residues. CDR1 and CDR2 from the germline V gene are LNHDA and SQIVND (reference sequence). CDR3 sequence reads: CASSRGSYEQYF. In DNA, the CDR3 is TGTGCCAGTAGTCGCGGGTCCTACGAGCAGTACTTC.

V and J are TRBV14 and TRBJ1-3; 8 nucleotides match TRBD1. CDR3 length equals 14 residues. V lost 3 bases, J lost 4 bases, and 2 bases stayed unmatched. Germline CDR1 SGHDN, CDR2 FVKESK. This chain's CDR3 is CASSHRTGGNTIYF. CDR3 nucleotide sequence: TGTGCCAGCAGCCACCGGACAGGGGGAAACACCATATATTTT.

CDR3 DNA sequence: TGTGCCAGTAGTACTGGGACAGGGGAAATGACGCAGTATTTT. It is translated as CASSTGTGEMTQYF. The chain is built from TRBV19 and TRBJ2-3, with 10 bases identical to TRBD1. The CDR3 has 14 residues. J lost 9 bases, V lost 4 bases, and 7 bases had no gene match. The germline V gene encodes CDR1 LNHDA and CDR2 SQIVND (reference sequence).

The chain couples TRBV5-1 to TRBJ1-6, with a tentative D call TRBD1 (6 bases). The CDR3 sequence is 16 residues long. Trimming pared 0 bases from V and 7 bases from J, leaving 14 bases between. Germline CDR1 SGHRS, CDR2 YFSETQ. The CDR3 protein is CASSLGDTGRNSPLHF. For the CDR3, the DNA is TGCGCCAGCAGCTTGGGGGACACCGGCAGAAATTCACCCCTCCACTTT.